Listed here is a single T cell receptor (beta chain). The data originate from a study of cytomegalovirus exposure and HLA in healthy donors. The PCR employed 60 Vbeta primers together with 13 Jbeta primers. Produced via immunoSEQ multiplex PCR; TCRdb's table is partial and in-frame only. The table includes fewer than 200,000 clones, about 79% detected once. This clonotype originated in a female donor in good health and CMV-seronegative. The source material was PBMCs.

The CDR3 is CASSWGAGVSQPQHF. CDR3 sequence (DNA): TGTGCCAGCAGTTGGGGGGCGGGGGTTAGTCAGCCCCAGCATTTT. The rearrangement links TRBV27 to TRBJ1-5, with D maybe TRBD1 (6 bases). The germline gives CDR1 MNHEY, CDR2 SMNVEV (reference sequence). The CDR3 consists of 15 residues. Trimming removed 4 bases at V and 6 bases at J, with 16 bases between.